This TCR beta chain was captured by sequencing in a study of cytomegalovirus exposure and HLA in healthy donors. Study findings and constraints: Cytomegalovirus status was reportedly diagnosed by the classifier with high sensitivity and specificity. Cytomegalovirus-associated TCR beta chains were listed, numbering under 200. It was confirmed in vitro that a few of the CMV-associated chains were specific for CMV antigens. The TCR clusters that emerged in the first cohort tended, a later analysis found, to co-occur in the roughly 110 validation repertoires.

TCRdb keeps only in-frame clones here, not all; method: immunoSEQ multiplex PCR. The sample has about 110,000 clones; roughly nine tenths are singletons. This CDR3 spans 13 amino acids. Germline lookup yields CDR1 SQVTM and CDR2 ANQGSEA. The J segment lost 5 bases and the V segment lost 5 bases, leaving 3 bases of the junction unmatched. This clone occurred once. What it binds is not known. Sequenced material: PBMCs. The sequence was obtained from a woman between 18 and 30 years old in good health and CMV-seronegative. This chain joins TRBV29-1 and TRBJ2-1; 10 nucleotides line up with TRBD1. CDR3 bases: TGCAGCGTTTTCGGGACAGGGGACAATGAGCAGTTCTTC. The encoded protein is CSVFGTGDNEQFF.